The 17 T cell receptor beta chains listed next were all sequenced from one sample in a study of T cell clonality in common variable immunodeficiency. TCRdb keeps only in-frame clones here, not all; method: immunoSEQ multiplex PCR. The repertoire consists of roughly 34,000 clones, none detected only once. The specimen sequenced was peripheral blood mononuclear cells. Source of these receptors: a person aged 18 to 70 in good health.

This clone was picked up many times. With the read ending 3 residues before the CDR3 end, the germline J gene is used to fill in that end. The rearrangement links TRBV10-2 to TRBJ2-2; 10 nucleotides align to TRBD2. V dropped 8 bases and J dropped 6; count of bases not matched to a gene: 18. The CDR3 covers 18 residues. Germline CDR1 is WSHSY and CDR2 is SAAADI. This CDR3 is CASLWGRLAGGEAGELFF. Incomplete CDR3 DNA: TGCGCCAGCCTCTGGGGGAGATTAGCGGGAGGTGAAGCCGGGGAG.

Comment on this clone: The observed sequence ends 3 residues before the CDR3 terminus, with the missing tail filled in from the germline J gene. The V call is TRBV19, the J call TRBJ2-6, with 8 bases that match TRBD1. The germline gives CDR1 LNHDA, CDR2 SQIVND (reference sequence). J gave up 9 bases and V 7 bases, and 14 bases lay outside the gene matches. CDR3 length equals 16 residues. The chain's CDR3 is CASKGRQGLWGNVLTF. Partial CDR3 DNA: TGTGCCAGTAAGGGGAGACAGGGGCTCTGGGGCAACGTC.

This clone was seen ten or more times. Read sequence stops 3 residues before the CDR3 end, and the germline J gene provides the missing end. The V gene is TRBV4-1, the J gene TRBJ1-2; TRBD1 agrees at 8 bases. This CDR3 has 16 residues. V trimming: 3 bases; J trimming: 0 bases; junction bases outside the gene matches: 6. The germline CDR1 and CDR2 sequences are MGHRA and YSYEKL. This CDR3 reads CASSHPPQGANYGYTF. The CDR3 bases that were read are TGCGCCAGCAGCCACCCCCCACAGGGGGCTAACTATGGC.

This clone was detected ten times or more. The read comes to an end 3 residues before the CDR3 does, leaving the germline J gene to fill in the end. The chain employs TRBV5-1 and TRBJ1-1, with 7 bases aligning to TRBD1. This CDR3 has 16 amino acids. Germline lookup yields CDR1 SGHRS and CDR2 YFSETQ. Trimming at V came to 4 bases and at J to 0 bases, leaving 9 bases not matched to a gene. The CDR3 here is CASSPKRGQMNTEAFF. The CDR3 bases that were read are TGCGCCAGCAGCCCGAAAAGGGGACAGATGAACACTGAA.

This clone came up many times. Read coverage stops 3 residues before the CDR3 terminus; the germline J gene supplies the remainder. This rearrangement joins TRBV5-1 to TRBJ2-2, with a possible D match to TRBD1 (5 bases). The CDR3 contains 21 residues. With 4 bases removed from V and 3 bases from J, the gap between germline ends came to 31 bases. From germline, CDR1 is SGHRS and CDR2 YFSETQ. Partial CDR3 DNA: TGCGCCAGCAGCCCGTCGTTCGACTTCGCTCGAATGGGGCGACACACCGGGGAG. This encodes CASSPSFDFARMGRHTGE. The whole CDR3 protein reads CASSPSFDFARMGRHTGELFF.

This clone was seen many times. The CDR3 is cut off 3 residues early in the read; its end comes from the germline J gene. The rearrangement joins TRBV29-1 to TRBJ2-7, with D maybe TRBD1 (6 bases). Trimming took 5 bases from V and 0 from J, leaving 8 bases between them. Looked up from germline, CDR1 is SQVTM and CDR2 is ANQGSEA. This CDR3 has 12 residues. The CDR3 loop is CSVLDSSYEQYF. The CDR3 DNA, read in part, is TGCAGCGTTTTGGACAGCTCCTACGAG.

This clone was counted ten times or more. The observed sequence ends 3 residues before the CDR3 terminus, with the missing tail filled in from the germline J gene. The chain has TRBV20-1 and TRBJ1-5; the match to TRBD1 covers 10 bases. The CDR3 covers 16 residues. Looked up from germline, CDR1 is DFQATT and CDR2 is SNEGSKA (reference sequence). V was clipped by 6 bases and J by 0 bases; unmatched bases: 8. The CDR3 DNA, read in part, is TGCAGTGCCAGGGACAGGGGATTTGTTAGCAATCAGCCC. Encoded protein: CSARDRGFVSNQP. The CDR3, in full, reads CSARDRGFVSNQPQHF.

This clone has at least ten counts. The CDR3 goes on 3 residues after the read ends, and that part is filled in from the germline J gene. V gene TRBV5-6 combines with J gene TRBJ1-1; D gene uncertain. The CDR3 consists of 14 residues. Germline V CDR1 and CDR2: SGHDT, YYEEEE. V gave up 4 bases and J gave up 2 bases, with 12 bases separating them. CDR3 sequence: CASSRPILNTEAFF. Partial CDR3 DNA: TGTGCCAGCAGCCGGCCTATACTAAACACTGAA.

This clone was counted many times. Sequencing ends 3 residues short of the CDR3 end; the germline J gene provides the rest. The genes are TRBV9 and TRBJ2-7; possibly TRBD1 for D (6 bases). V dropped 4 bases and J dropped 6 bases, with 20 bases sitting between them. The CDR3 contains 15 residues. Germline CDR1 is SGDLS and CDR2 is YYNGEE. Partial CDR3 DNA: TGTGCCAGCAGCCCCCAGGGGCTAGGGTTGGGCGAG. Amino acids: CASSPQGLGLGE. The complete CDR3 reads CASSPQGLGLGEQYF.

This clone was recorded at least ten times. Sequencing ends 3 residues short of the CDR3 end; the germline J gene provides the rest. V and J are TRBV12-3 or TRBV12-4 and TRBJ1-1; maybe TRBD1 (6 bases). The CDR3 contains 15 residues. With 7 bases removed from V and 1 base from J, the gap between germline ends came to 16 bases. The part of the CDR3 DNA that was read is TGTGCCAGCACCATACCTGGACAGAAGAACACTGAA. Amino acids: CASTIPGQKNTE. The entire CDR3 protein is CASTIPGQKNTEAFF.

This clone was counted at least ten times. CDR3 DNA (partial): TGCGCCAGCAGCTTGTGGGTAGCGGGAGCCAATGAG. It is translated as CASSLWVAGANE. The complete CDR3 sequence is CASSLWVAGANEQFF. The rearrangement joins TRBV5-1 to TRBJ2-1; 9 positions match TRBD2. The sequence runs out 3 residues before the end of the CDR3; the remainder is reconstructed from the germline J gene. V shed 1 base, J shed 6 bases, and the junction held 5 bases outside the gene matches. Germline loops: CDR1 SGHRS, CDR2 YFSETQ. The CDR3 is 15 amino acids.

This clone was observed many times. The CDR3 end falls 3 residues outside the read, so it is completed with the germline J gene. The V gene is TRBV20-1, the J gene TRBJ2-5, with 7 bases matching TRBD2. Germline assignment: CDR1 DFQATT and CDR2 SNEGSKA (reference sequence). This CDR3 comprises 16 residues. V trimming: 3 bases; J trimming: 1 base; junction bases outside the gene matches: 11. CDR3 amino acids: CSARSLADEPQETQYF. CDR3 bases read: TGCAGTGCTAGGAGTCTAGCGGATGAACCCCAAGAGACC.

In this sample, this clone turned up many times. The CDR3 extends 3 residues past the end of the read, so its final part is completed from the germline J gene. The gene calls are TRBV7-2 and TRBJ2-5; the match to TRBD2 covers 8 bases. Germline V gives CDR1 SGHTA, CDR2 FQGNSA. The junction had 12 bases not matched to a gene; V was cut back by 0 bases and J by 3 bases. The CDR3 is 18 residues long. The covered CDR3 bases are TGTGCCAGCAGCTTAGCGCACGGTGGCGGGAGGAGGAAAGAGACC. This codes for CASSLAHGGGRRKET. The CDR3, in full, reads CASSLAHGGGRRKETQYF. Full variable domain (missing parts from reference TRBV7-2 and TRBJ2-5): GAGVSQSPSNKVTEKGKDVELRCDPISGHTALYWYRQSLGQGLEFLIYFQGNSAPDKSGLPSDRFSAERTGGSVSTLTIQRTQQEDSAVYLCASSLAHGGGRRKETQYFGPGTRLLVL.

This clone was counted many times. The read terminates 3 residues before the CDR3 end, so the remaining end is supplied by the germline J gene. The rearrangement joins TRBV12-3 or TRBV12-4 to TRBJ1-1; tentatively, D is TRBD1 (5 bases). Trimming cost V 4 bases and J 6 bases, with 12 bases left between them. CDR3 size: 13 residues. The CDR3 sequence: CASSYRGLPEAFF. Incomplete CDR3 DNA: TGTGCCAGCAGTTATCGGGGACTCCCTGAA.

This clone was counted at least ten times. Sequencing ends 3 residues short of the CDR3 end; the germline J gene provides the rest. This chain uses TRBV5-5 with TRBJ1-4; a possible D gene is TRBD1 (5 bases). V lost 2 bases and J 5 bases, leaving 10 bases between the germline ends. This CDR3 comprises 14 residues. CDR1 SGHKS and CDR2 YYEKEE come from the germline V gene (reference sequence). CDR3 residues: CASSFTGGNEKLFF. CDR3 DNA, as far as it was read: TGTGCCAGCAGCTTCACAGGAGGAAATGAAAAA.

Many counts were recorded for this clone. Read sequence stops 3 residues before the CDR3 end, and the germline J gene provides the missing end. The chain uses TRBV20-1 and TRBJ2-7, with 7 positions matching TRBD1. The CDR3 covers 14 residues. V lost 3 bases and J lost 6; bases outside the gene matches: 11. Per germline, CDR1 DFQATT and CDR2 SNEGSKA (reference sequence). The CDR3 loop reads CSASGDRDSGEQYF. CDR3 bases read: TGCAGTGCTAGCGGTGACAGGGATTCGGGCGAG.

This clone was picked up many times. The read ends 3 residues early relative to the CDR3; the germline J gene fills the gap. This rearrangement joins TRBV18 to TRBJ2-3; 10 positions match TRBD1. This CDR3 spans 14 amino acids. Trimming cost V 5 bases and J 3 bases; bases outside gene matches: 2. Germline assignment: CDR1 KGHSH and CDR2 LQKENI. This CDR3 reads CASSRQGATDTQYF. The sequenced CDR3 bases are TGTGCCAGCTCAAGACAGGGGGCAACAGATACG.